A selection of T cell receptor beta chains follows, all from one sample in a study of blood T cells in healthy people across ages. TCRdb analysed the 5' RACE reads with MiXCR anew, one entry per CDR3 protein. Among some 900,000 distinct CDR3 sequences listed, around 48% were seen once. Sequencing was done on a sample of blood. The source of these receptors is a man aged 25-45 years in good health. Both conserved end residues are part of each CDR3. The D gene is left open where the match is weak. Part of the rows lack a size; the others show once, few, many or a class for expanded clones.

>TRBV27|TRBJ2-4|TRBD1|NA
CASSLSHRGLGKNIQYF
TGTGCCAGCAGTTTATCTCACAGGGGCTTGGGCAAAAACATTCAGTACTTC
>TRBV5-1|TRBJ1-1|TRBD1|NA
CASRGQDLDEAFF
TGCGCCAGCAGGGGACAGGACCTCGATGAAGCTTTCTTT
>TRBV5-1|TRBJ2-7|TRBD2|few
CASSPLAGDSYEQYF
TGCGCCAGCAGCCCACTAGCGGGGGATTCCTACGAGCAGTACTTC
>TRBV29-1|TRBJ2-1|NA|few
CSATEGGAFRGQFF
TGCAGCGCTACGGAGGGGGGGGCTTTTCGGGGGCAGTTCTTC
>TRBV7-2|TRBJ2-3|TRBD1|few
CASSLTGTGATDTQYF
TGTGCCAGCAGCTTAACTGGGACAGGGGCCACAGATACGCAGTATTTT
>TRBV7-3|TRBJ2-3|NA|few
CASSLTLGLGPDTQYF
TGTGCCAGCAGCTTAACGTTGGGATTAGGGCCAGATACGCAGTATTTT
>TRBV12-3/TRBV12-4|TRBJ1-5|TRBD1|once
CASSLQGRQPQHF
TGTGCCAGCAGTCTACAGGGGCGTCAGCCCCAGCATTTT
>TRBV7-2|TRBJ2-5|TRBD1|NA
CASSLGQVRGRGRGETQYF
TGTGCCAGCAGCTTAGGGCAGGTCAGGGGCAGGGGGCGGGGAGAGACCCAGTACTTC
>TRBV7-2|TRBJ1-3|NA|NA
CASSSGTRNTIYF
TGTGCCAGCAGCTCGGGGACCAGAAACACCATATATTTT
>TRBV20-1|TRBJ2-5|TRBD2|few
CSASTSGAGETQYF
TGCAGTGCTTCGACTAGCGGGGCTGGGGAGACCCAGTACTTC
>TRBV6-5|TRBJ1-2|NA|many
CASSYGDRYGYTF
TGTGCCAGCAGTTACGGGGACCGATATGGCTACACCTTC
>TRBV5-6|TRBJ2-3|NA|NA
CASSPPIGDTQYF
TGTGCCAGCAGCCCGCCCATTGGGGATACGCAGTATTTT
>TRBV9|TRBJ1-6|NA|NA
CASSVVGTVISPLHF
TGTGCCAGCAGCGTAGTCGGGACGGTAATTTCACCCCTCCACTTT
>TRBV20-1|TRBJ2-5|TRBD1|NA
CSAIPGTGGWKTQYF
TGCAGTGCTATCCCCGGGACAGGGGGTTGGAAGACCCAGTACTTC
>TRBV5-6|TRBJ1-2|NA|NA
CASSLENSPYGYTF
TGTGCCAGCAGCTTGGAGAATTCACCCTATGGCTACACCTTC
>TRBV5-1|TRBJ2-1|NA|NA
CASSLVYGENEQFF
TGCGCCAGCAGCCTGGTGTACGGGGAGAATGAGCAGTTCTTC